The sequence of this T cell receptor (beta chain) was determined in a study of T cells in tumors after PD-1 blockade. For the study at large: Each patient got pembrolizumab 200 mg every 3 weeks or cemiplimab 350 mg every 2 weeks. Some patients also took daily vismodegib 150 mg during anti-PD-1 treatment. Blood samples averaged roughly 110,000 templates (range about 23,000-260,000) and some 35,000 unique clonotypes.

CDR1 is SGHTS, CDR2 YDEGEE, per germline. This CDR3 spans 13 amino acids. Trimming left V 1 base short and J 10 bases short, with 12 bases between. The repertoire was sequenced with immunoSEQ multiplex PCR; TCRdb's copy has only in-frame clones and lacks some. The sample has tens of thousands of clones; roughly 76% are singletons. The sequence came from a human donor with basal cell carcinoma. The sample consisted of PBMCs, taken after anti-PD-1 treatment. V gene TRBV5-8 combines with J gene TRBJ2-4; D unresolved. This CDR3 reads CASSLPGLPIQYF. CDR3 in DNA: TGTGCCAGCAGCTTGCCCGGGCTCCCTATTCAGTACTTC.